Shown below are 9 T cell receptor beta chains from a single sample sequenced in a study of spatial heterogeneity in lung cancer. From the 5' RACE reads, TCRdb called clonotypes with MiXCR, one entry per CDR3 protein. The profile shows around 89,000 distinct CDR3 sequences, less than 15% of them singletons. Specified time point: sample taken at primary tumor resection. Material for sequencing was whole RNA from tumor, nontumor lung or frozen PBMC, left unsorted. This specimen was PBMCs, taken at surgery. Source of these receptors: a male donor with early-stage non-small cell lung cancer.

CDR3 residues: CASSPRNLNTEAFF. The CDR3 DNA reads as TGTGCCAGCAGCCCCCGGAACTTGAACACTGAAGCTTTCTTT. The genes are TRBV7-9 and TRBJ1-1, with D unresolved. The germline CDR1 and CDR2 sequences are SEHNR and FQNEAQ (reference sequence). The length of the CDR3 is 14 residues. V lost 5 bases to trimming and J lost 0 bases, with 10 bases between them. Drawing the rest from reference TRBV7-9 and TRBJ1-1, the complete variable domain is DTGVSQNPRHKITKRGQNVTFRCDPISEHNRLYWYRQTLGQGPEFLTYFQNEAQLEKSRLLSDRFSAERPKGSFSTLEIQRTEQGDSAMYLCASSPRNLNTEAFFGQGTRLTVV.

At least ten counts were recorded for this clonotype. V gene TRBV5-1 combines with J gene TRBJ2-1; perhaps TRBD2 as D (5 bases). CDR1 is SGHRS and CDR2 is YFSETQ in the germline V gene. CDR3 length: 14 residues. Trimming removed 4 bases at V and 7 bases at J, with 15 bases between. The CDR3 reads CASSQDSSTNEQFF. Written as DNA, the CDR3 is TGCGCCAGCAGCCAGGACTCTTCTACAAATGAGCAGTTCTTC.

This clonotype was observed many times. The V call is TRBV12-3 or TRBV12-4, the J call TRBJ2-7, with 9 bases fitting TRBD2. J gave up 4 bases and V 10 bases, and 8 bases lay outside the gene matches. The CDR3 runs to 13 residues. In DNA form, the CDR3 reads TGTGCCACCGCGGGGGGGGTCCCTTACGAGCAGTACTTC. Protein sequence: CATAGGVPYEQYF.

The table lists this clonotype with a few counts. V and J are TRBV6-1 and TRBJ2-1, with D tentatively TRBD2 (5 bases). Between the trimmed V and J ends, which lost 10 bases and 6 bases, there was a span of 16 bases. Per germline, CDR1 MNHNS and CDR2 SASEGT. The CDR3 covers 13 residues. The CDR3 region is CAIEGYSGNEQFF. CDR3 nucleotide sequence: TGTGCCATTGAGGGCTATTCAGGCAATGAGCAGTTCTTC.

The rearrangement links TRBV5-1 to TRBJ1-2; D unclear. The V gene lost 0 bases and the J gene lost 7 bases, with 7 bases spanning the gap. The V gene's germline CDR1 is SGHRS and CDR2 YFSETQ. There are 12 residues in the CDR3. The CDR3 spells CASSLEGSGYTF. CDR3 sequence (DNA): TGCGCCAGCAGCTTGGAGGGCTCTGGCTACACCTTC.

The chain employs TRBV25-1 and TRBJ2-1; TRBD2 agrees at 12 bases. This CDR3 region has 14 residues. Looked up from germline, CDR1 is MGHDK and CDR2 is SYGVNS. After removal of 8 bases from V and 9 bases from J, the junction contained 8 bases not matched to a gene. CDR3 amino acids: CASGGLAGITEQFF. The CDR3 DNA follows: TGTGCCAGCGGAGGACTAGCGGGAATCACTGAGCAGTTCTTC.

This clonotype was found a few times. The genes are TRBV6-5 and TRBJ2-7, with D unresolved. CDR3 size: 13 residues. V lost 0 bases and J lost 2, with 5 bases in between. The V gene's germline CDR1 is MNHEY and CDR2 SVGAGI. The CDR3 nucleotides are TGTGCCAGCAGTTACTCGTACGCCTACGAGCAGTACTTC. Translated: CASSYSYAYEQYF.

This clonotype was detected only a few times. The J gene is TRBJ2-3, the V gene TRBV15; 12 bases agree with TRBD2. The CDR3 is 17 amino acids. Unmatched junction bases numbered 9, after V lost 6 bases and J lost 2 bases. The germline V gene has CDR1 LNHNV and CDR2 YYDKDF (reference sequence). CDR3 in DNA: TGTGCCACCAGACTAGCGGGGGGCCTCATACTCACAGATACGCAGTATTTT. Residues: CATRLAGGLILTDTQYF. Supplemented by reference TRBV15 and TRBJ2-3, the full variable domain reads DAMVIQNPRYQVTQFGKPVTLSCSQTLNHNVMYWYQQKSSQAPKLLFHYYDKDFNNEADTPDNFQSRRPNTSFCFLDIRSPGLGDTAMYLCATRLAGGLILTDTQYFGPGTRLTVL.

V and J are TRBV14 and TRBJ2-2; D possibly corresponds to TRBD1 (6 bases). Germline V CDR1 and CDR2: SGHDN, FVKESK. The CDR3 sequence is 14 residues long. V lost 4 bases and J 4 bases, leaving 10 bases between the germline ends. The CDR3 protein is CASSRGQSTGELFF. DNA for the CDR3: TGTGCCAGCAGCCGTGGACAGTCCACCGGGGAGCTGTTTTTT.